The 8 T cell receptor beta chains in this list originate from one sample, sequenced in a study of tumor-infiltrating lymphocytes in glioblastoma multiforme. Multiple V-beta primers and a C-beta primer amplified TCRB from RNA. TCRdb ran MiXCR on the multiplex PCR reads and lists one entry per CDR3 protein. The top ten clones hold around 33% of a sample with around 33,000 distinct CDR3 sequences, approximately 66% of them seen once. Sequencing was done on a sample of brain tumor tissue. The source is a male donor with glioblastoma.

This clonotype appeared a single time. This rearrangement joins TRBV6-5 to TRBJ1-1; D perhaps matches TRBD1 (5 bases). The CDR3 has 12 amino acids. The V and J ends lost 5 bases and 10 bases respectively, with 14 bases between them. CDR1 MNHEY and CDR2 SVGAGI come from the germline V gene. For the CDR3, the DNA is TGTGCCAGCAGTGCGCAAGGGGCGGTAGCTTTCTTT. It is translated as CASSAQGAVAFF.

On this clonotype: At one of its ends the junction is not consistent with the germline gene, which may arise from a read error. This chain's CDR3 is CACSIWGMSNTGELFF. Here the CDR3 DNA reads TGTGCCTGCAGTATTTGGGGGATGTCGAACACCGGGGAGCTGTTTTTT. The V gene is TRBV6-1, the J gene TRBJ2-2, with D perhaps matching TRBD1 or TRBD2 (5 bases each). This CDR3 is 16 amino acids long. Germline assignment: CDR1 MNHNS and CDR2 SASEGT.

This clonotype was picked up many times. The chain uses TRBV5-6 and TRBJ2-7; D could derive from TRBD1 or TRBD2 (5 bases each). This CDR3 region has 14 residues. V was shortened by 4 bases and J by 2 bases, with 13 bases between the two germline ends. In germline, CDR1 is SGHDT, CDR2 YYEEEE. The CDR3 bases are TGTGCCAGCAGCGATTTGGGGGTTACCTACGAGCAGTACTTC. It specifies CASSDLGVTYEQYF. The variable domain in full, with the rest retrieved from reference TRBV5-6 and TRBJ2-7, is DAGVTQSPTHLIKTRGQQVTLRCSPKSGHDTVSWYQQALGQGPQFIFQYYEEEERQRGNFPDRFSGHQFPNYSSELNVNALLLGDSALYLCASSDLGVTYEQYFGPGTRLTVT.

In its sample, this clonotype was seen many times. The gene calls are TRBV29-1 and TRBJ2-7; D remains unclear. Germline-derived CDR1 and CDR2 are SQVTM and ANQGSEA. The CDR3 has 13 amino acids. Trimming cost V 0 bases and J 9 bases, with 15 bases left between them. The CDR3 reads CSVEEERDAGQYF. CDR3 DNA sequence: TGCAGCGTTGAAGAGGAACGAGATGCAGGGCAGTACTTC.

This clonotype was found many times. The chain couples TRBV4-1 to TRBJ1-5; D possibly corresponds to TRBD1 (5 bases). This CDR3 is 15 amino acids long. Germline CDR1 is MGHRA and CDR2 is YSYEKL. V was pared by 3 bases and J by 10 bases, with 19 bases between. The CDR3 nucleotides read TGCGCCAGCAGCCAGGGGGAGAGGGGAGGTAAACCCCAGCATTTT. Its translation: CASSQGERGGKPQHF.

The V call is TRBV29-1, the J call TRBJ2-1; the D call may be TRBD1 or TRBD2 (5 bases each). The germline V gene has CDR1 SQVTM and CDR2 ANQGSEA. Trimming took off 5 bases at V and 7 bases at J, with 21 bases between the two ends. The CDR3 length is 15 residues. The CDR3 nucleotides are TGCAGCGTTTTAATGAGGGACCCCACAAAGAATGAGCAGTTCTTC. This sequence encodes CSVLMRDPTKNEQFF.

This clonotype was detected ten times or more. V is TRBV5-8 and J is TRBJ2-3; a weak D match, TRBD2 (6 bases). The germline V gene has CDR1 SGHTS and CDR2 YDEGEE. CDR3 length: 12 amino acids. V was shortened by 4 bases and J by 3 bases, with 6 bases between the two germline ends. CDR3 protein: CASSRGTDTQYF. Here the CDR3 DNA reads TGTGCCAGCAGCCGGGGGACAGATACGCAGTATTTT.

The rearrangement uses TRBV20-1 and TRBJ2-3; 12 nucleotides line up with TRBD2. Germline V CDR1 and CDR2: DFQATT, SNEGSKA (reference sequence). The CDR3 covers 19 residues. V trimming: 3 bases; J trimming: 1 base; junction bases outside the gene matches: 14. The CDR3, as DNA: TGCAGTGCTAGTGGAACCGAGACTAGCGGGAGATATGGCACAGATACGCAGTATTTT. This encodes CSASGTETSGRYGTDTQYF.